Detailed here is one TCR beta chain. Its antigen is still unknown. The data belong to a study of T cell responses to AZD1222 COVID-19 vaccine. Looking at the study overall: Whether given at about 4 or about 12 weeks, second doses were pooled.

This CDR3 contains 14 residues. Trimming removed 4 bases from V and 5 bases from J, with 14 bases in between. Per germline, CDR1 ENHRY and CDR2 SYGVKD. Sequencing was performed with immunoSEQ multiplex PCR; in TCRdb, only in-frame clones are kept and a portion is missing. The table has about 150,000 clones, 85% to 95% seen once. General study points: Only five to seven individuals given AZD1222 were seropositive at baseline.

The receptor was isolated from an adult in good health. The sample was peripheral blood, taken on day 0 of AZD1222 vaccination. The chain carries TRBV10-3 and TRBJ1-1; D unresolved. Here the CDR3 reads CAISVRGFGTEAFF. The CDR3 DNA is TGTGCCATCAGTGTGAGAGGCTTTGGGACTGAAGCTTTCTTT.